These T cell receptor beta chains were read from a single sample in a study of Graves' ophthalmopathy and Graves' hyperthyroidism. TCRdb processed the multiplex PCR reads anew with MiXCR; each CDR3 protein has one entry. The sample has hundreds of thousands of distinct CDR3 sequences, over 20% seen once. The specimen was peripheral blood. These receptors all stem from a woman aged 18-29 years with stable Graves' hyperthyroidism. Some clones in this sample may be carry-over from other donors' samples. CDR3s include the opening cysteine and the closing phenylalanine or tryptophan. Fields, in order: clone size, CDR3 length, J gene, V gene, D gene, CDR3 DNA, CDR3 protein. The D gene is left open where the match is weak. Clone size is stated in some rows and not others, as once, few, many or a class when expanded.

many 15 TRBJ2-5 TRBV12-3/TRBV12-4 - TGTGCCAGCAGTCCGGCCGGACAGTTAAAAGAGACCCAGTACTTC CASSPAGQLKETQYF
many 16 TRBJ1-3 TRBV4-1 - TGCGCCAGCAGCCAAGCAGGGCCCGCATATGGAAACACCATATATTTT CASSQAGPAYGNTIYF
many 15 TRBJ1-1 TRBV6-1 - TGTGCCAGCAGGTTGCAGGGAGGTCGTAACACTGAAGCTTTCTTT CASRLQGGRNTEAFF
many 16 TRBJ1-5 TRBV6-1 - TGTGCCAGCAGTGAATCTCCAGGGGCGCAGGATCAGCCCCAGCATTTT CASSESPGAQDQPQHF
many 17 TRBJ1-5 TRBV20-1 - TGCAGTGCAACTGGGACACAATTACATTATAGCAATCAGCCCCAGCATTTT CSATGTQLHYSNQPQHF
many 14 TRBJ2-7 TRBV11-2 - TGTGCCAGCAGCGTCCGCAGGGACTCCTACGAGCAGTACTTC CASSVRRDSYEQYF
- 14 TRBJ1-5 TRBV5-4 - TGTGCCAGCAGCTCAGGGAATTCCGGCCAGCCCCAGCATTTT CASSSGNSGQPQHF
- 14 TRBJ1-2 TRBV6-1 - TGTGCCACCGGGTTTGGGGGGGAAAGCTATGGCTACACCTTC CATGFGGESYGYTF
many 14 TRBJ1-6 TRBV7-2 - TGTGCCAGCAGCCTCCGGGCCGATAATTCACCCCTCCACTTT CASSLRADNSPLHF
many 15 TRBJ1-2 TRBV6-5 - TGTGCCAGCAGGAGGGGCGGGGAACGAAGTTATGGCTACACCTTC CASRRGGERSYGYTF
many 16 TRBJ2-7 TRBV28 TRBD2 TGTGCCAGCAGTTCTCGGACTAGCGGGAGATGGGTCGAGCAGTACTTC CASSSRTSGRWVEQYF
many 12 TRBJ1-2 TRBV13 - TGTGCCAGCAGCGTGTCAGCGGGCGGCTACACCTTC CASSVSAGGYTF
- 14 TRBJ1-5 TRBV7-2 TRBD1 TGTGCCAGCAGCCCGGCAGGGGGCGGGCAGCCCCAGCATTTT CASSPAGGGQPQHF
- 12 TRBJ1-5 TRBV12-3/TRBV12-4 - TGTGCCAGCAGGATGGGCAATCAGCCCCAGCATTTT CASRMGNQPQHF
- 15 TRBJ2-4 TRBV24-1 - TGTGCCACCAGTGATGGCACCCTAGCCAAAAACATTCAGTACTTC CATSDGTLAKNIQYF
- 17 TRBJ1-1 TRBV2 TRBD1 TGTGCCAGCAGGGAAGGACAGGGGGCGCAGGGGAACACTGAAGCTTTCTTT CASREGQGAQGNTEAFF
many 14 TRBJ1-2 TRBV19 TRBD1 TGTGCCAGTCGCCTCGGACAGGGCCGAGAACGCTACACCTTC CASRLGQGRERYTF
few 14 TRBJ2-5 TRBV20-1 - TGCAGTGCTAGAGGACAGGCGATAATAAAGGCCCAGTACTTC CSARGQAIIKAQYF
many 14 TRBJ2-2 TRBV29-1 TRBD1 TGCAGCGTTGAGTCAGGGGGCGCGGGCGGGGAGCTGTTTTTT CSVESGGAGGELFF
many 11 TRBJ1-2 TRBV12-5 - TGTGCTAGTGGACTAGACGATGGCTACACCTTC CASGLDDGYTF
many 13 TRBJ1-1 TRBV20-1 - TGCAGTGCTCCACAGGGATTAAACACTGAAGCTTTCTTT CSAPQGLNTEAFF
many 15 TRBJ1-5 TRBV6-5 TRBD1 TGTGCCAGCTCCGGGACAGCTTATAGCAATCAGCCCCAGCATTTT CASSGTAYSNQPQHF
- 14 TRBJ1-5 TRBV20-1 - TGCAGTGCCAGTACTGACAGATTAAATCAGCCCCAGCATTTT CSASTDRLNQPQHF
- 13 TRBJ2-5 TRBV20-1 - TGCAGTGCTAAAAGCATTGAGCAAGAGACCCAGTACTTC CSAKSIEQETQYF
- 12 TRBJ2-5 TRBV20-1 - TGCAGTGCTAGGACCCGCGGACAGACCCAGTACTTC CSARTRGQTQYF
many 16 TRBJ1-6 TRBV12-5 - TGTGCTAGTGGTTTGATGGACGCGGCTTATAATTCACCCCTCCACTTT CASGLMDAAYNSPLHF
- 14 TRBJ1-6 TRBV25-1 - TGTGCCAGCAGTTCGGCCAGTCATAATTCACCCCTCCACTTT CASSSASHNSPLHF
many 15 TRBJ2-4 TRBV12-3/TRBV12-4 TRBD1 TGTGCCAGCAGTTTAGATGGGACAGCGACAAACATTAAGTACTTC CASSLDGTATNIKYF
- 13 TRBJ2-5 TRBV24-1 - TGTGCCACCAGTGATTGGAGGGGGGAGACCCAGTACTTC CATSDWRGETQYF
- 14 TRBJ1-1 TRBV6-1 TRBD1 TGTGCCAGCACCTACAGGGGTGGAAACACTGAAGCTTTCTTT CASTYRGGNTEAFF
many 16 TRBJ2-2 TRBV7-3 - TGTGCCAGCAGCTTAAACTCCCGGGGCGGAGTCGGGGAGCTGTTTTTT CASSLNSRGGVGELFF
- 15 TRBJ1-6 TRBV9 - TGTGCCAGCAGCGTACGACAGATCTATAATTCACCCCTCCACTTT CASSVRQIYNSPLHF
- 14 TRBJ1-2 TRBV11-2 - TGTGCCAGCAGTGTCGGGGGGGCCACCTATGGCTACACCTTC CASSVGGATYGYTF
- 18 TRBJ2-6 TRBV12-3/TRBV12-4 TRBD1 TGTGCCAGCAGCCCCGGACAGGGGTCTCGCTCTGGGGCCAACGTCCTGACTTTC CASSPGQGSRSGANVLTF
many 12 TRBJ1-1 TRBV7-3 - TGTGCCGGATATCAGGGGAACACTGAAGCTTTCTTT CAGYQGNTEAFF
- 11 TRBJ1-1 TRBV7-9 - TGTGCCAGCAGCTCTGTGAATGAAGCTTTCTTT CASSSVNEAFF
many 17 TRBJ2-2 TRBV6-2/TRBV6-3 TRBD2 TGTGCCAGCAGTTCTACTAGCGGCCCTAGGAGTGCCGGGGAGCTGTTTTTT CASSSTSGPRSAGELFF
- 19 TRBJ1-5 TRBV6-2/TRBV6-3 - TGTGCCAGCAGTCCCTTGAGGTTCGGGAGTCGAGATAGCAATCAGCCCCAGCATTTT CASSPLRFGSRDSNQPQHF
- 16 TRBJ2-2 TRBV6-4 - TGTGCCAGGGGAAGCCAGGGCCCCGAAAACACCGGGGAGCTGTTTTTT CARGSQGPENTGELFF
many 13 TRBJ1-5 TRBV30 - TGTGCCTGGAGTGGGATTAGCAATCAGCCCCAGCATTTT CAWSGISNQPQHF
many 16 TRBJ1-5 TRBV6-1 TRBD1 TGTGCCAGCAGTGAATATGGGACAGGGAACGGTCAGCCCCAGCATTTT CASSEYGTGNGQPQHF
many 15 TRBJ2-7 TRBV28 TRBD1 TGTGCCAGCAGTTCGACAGGGGTAGGATACTACGAGCAGTACTTC CASSSTGVGYYEQYF
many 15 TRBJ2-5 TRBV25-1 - TGTGCCAGCAGTGAAATTCTAGGGGGTCAAGAGACCCAGTACTTC CASSEILGGQETQYF
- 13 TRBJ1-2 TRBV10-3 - TGTGCCATCTCAAGGGAGGGGGACTATGGCTACACCTTC CAISREGDYGYTF
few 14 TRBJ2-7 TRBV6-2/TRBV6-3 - TGTGCCAGCAGTCCAACCGGGGCTTCGCGGGAGCAGTACTTC CASSPTGASREQYF